The 20 T cell receptor beta chains presented below share a single source sample, sequenced in a study of identical twins. Via MiXCR, TCRdb re-called the 5' RACE reads, giving one row per CDR3 protein. The table lists fewer than 800,000 distinct CDR3 sequences, roughly 7.1% of them singletons. This sample also appeared in a second study, on yellow fever vaccine responses in identical twins.

Sequencing was performed on PBMCs. These receptors originate from a woman aged 18-30 years in good health.

The chain joins TRBV2 to TRBJ2-2; 12 bases are shared with TRBD2. The germline V gene encodes CDR1 SNHLY and CDR2 FYNNEI. V lost 10 bases, J lost 8 bases, and 8 bases stayed unmatched. This CDR3 contains 14 residues. The CDR3 loop reads CANSMTSGSGELFF. The CDR3 DNA follows: TGTGCCAACTCGATGACTAGCGGGAGTGGGGAGCTGTTTTTT.

This clonotype was counted between two and nine times. The chain couples TRBV28 to TRBJ2-7; the match to TRBD1 covers 8 bases. The ends lost 6 bases at V and 7 bases at J; junction bases unmatched: 8. This CDR3 has 13 residues. Germline V gene data show CDR1 as MDHEN and CDR2 as SYDVKM. CDR3 sequence: CASRPDRGREQYF. The CDR3 DNA reads as TGTGCCAGCAGGCCCGACAGGGGCAGGGAGCAGTACTTC.

V is TRBV4-1 and J is TRBJ1-6; tentatively, D is TRBD1 (5 bases). The CDR3 totals 14 residues. Germline loops: CDR1 MGHRA, CDR2 YSYEKL. V gave up 0 bases and J gave up 9 bases, with 9 bases separating them. The CDR3 reads CASSQEGPFSPLHF. For the CDR3, the DNA is TGCGCCAGCAGCCAAGAGGGACCTTTTTCACCCCTCCACTTT.

The CDR3 region is CASSFEAGTSYEQYF. CDR3 DNA: TGTGCCAGCAGCTTCGAAGCGGGAACCTCCTACGAGCAGTACTTC. This rearrangement joins TRBV7-3 to TRBJ2-7; 7 nucleotides agree with TRBD2. With 3 bases clipped from V and 0 bases from J, the junction kept 5 bases outside the gene matches. The CDR3 is 15 residues long. Germline V gives CDR1 SGHTA, CDR2 FQGTGA.

This clonotype was counted a few times. The V call is TRBV20-1, the J call TRBJ2-7; TRBD2 matches 14 bases. Looked up from germline, CDR1 is DFQATT and CDR2 is SNEGSKA (reference sequence). Germline trimming cut 5 bases from V and 5 bases from J; bases unmatched to any gene: 5. The CDR3 has 14 amino acids. Here the CDR3 reads CSAAGTSGSDEQYF. The CDR3 DNA reads TGCAGTGCTGCAGGGACTAGCGGGAGTGACGAGCAGTACTTC.

The chain joins TRBV5-1 to TRBJ2-1, with TRBD2 identical over 12 bases. CDR1 is SGHRS, CDR2 YFSETQ, per germline. There are 17 residues in the CDR3. J was trimmed by 8 bases and V by 4 bases; bases with no gene match: 13. The CDR3 DNA reads TGCGCCAGCAGCCCCATACGCTCTAGCGGGGGGGCCGATGAGCAGTTCTTC. It specifies CASSPIRSSGGADEQFF. Full variable domain (missing parts from reference TRBV5-1 and TRBJ2-1): KAGVTQTPRYLIKTRGQQVTLSCSPISGHRSVSWYQQTPGQGLQFLFEYFSETQRNKGNFPGRFSGRQFSNSRSEMNVSTLELGDSALYLCASSPIRSSGGADEQFFGPGTRLTVL.

This clonotype was seen at least ten times. V and J are TRBV4-1 and TRBJ2-7; either TRBD1 or TRBD2 may supply D (5 bases each). CDR1 is MGHRA and CDR2 is YSYEKL in the germline V gene. V was trimmed by 1 base and J by 0 bases, leaving 13 bases between them. This CDR3 region has 16 residues. The CDR3 reads CASSQGRQGSSYEQYF. In DNA, the CDR3 is TGCGCCAGCAGCCAAGGGAGGCAGGGCAGCTCCTACGAGCAGTACTTC.

In this sample, this clonotype turned up a few times. This chain joins TRBV24-1 and TRBJ2-3; no definite D call. The germline gives CDR1 KGHDR, CDR2 SFDVKD. The CDR3 totals 15 residues. The ends were cut back, 0 bases at V and 1 base at J, with 7 bases in the middle. The CDR3 DNA reads TGTGCCACCAGTGATTTGGGGTCCGGCACAGATACGCAGTATTTT. It is translated as CATSDLGSGTDTQYF.

In its sample, this clonotype was seen many times. V gene TRBV12-3 or TRBV12-4 combines with J gene TRBJ1-2, with a tentative D call TRBD1 (5 bases). CDR3 length: 13 amino acids. Trimming removed 7 bases at V and 3 bases at J, with 12 bases between. CDR3 amino acids: CASTFGADYGYTF. The CDR3 DNA reads TGTGCCAGCACCTTCGGGGCGGACTATGGCTACACCTTC.

Many counts were recorded for this clonotype. The rearrangement links TRBV3-1 to TRBJ2-1; D gene ambiguous. Between the trimmed V and J ends, which lost 0 bases and 4 bases, there was a span of 10 bases. CDR3 size: 15 residues. Germline CDR1 is LGHDT and CDR2 is YNNKEL (reference sequence). CDR3 sequence (DNA): TGTGCCAGCAGCCAAGAGGTTTCATCATACAATGAGCAGTTCTTC. Its translation: CASSQEVSSYNEQFF.

There are many counts of this clonotype. This chain uses TRBV5-8 with TRBJ2-7; D perhaps matches TRBD1 (6 bases). The V end was cut by 0 bases, the J end by 7 bases, with 17 bases between. CDR3 length equals 15 residues. The germline CDR1 and CDR2 sequences are SGHTS and YDEGEE. CDR3 protein: CASSLAGQWTWEQYF. CDR3 nucleotides: TGTGCCAGCAGCTTGGCCGGACAGTGGACGTGGGAGCAGTACTTC.

This clonotype was picked up many times. The V call is TRBV12-3 or TRBV12-4, the J call TRBJ2-7; tentative D call: TRBD1 (6 bases). The CDR3 has 15 residues. With 6 bases removed from V and 0 bases from J, the gap between germline ends came to 15 bases. The CDR3 loop reads CASSSRTENSYEQYF. The CDR3 DNA reads as TGTGCCAGCAGCTCCCGGACAGAAAACTCCTACGAGCAGTACTTC.

The chain uses TRBV20-1 and TRBJ2-6, with D perhaps TRBD1 (5 bases). V gave up 2 bases and J gave up 1 base, with 12 bases separating them. The CDR3 length is 16 residues. CDR1 is DFQATT, CDR2 SNEGSKA, per germline (reference sequence). The CDR3 DNA reads TGCAGTGCTAGACCTGGGGCGGCGTCTGGGGCCAACGTCCTGACTTTC. It codes for CSARPGAASGANVLTF.

The rearrangement joins TRBV29-1 to TRBJ2-1, with 13 bases lining up with TRBD2. V lost 7 bases and J lost 8; bases outside the gene matches: 14. The CDR3 runs to 16 residues. Looked up from germline, CDR1 is SQVTM and CDR2 is ANQGSEA. Here the CDR3 reads CSARTSGRAIRHEQFF. In DNA, the CDR3 is TGCAGCGCCCGAACTAGCGGGAGGGCCATCAGGCATGAGCAGTTCTTC.

V is TRBV11-2 and J is TRBJ1-2; the match to TRBD1 covers 7 bases. There are 13 residues in the CDR3. Germline V gives CDR1 SGHAT, CDR2 FQNNGV. V trimming: 4 bases; J trimming: 4 bases; junction bases outside the gene matches: 3. The CDR3 is CASSYDRVYGYTF. The CDR3, as DNA: TGTGCCAGCAGCTACGACAGGGTCTATGGCTACACCTTC. The variable domain in full, with the rest retrieved from reference TRBV11-2 and TRBJ1-2, is EAGVAQSPRYKIIEKRQSVAFWCNPISGHATLYWYQQILGQGPKLLIQFQNNGVVDDSQLPKDRFSAERLKGVDSTLKIQPAKLEDSAVYLCASSYDRVYGYTFGSGTRLTVV.

This clonotype was recorded at least ten times. The V call is TRBV18, the J call TRBJ1-2, with D possibly TRBD1 on 6 matching bases. Germline loops: CDR1 KGHSH, CDR2 LQKENI. CDR3 length equals 15 residues. Trimming cost V 2 bases and J 4 bases, with 14 bases left between them. CDR3 sequence (DNA): TGTGCCAGCTCACCAACGGGGGGCCAGGGCTATGGCTACACCTTC. This encodes CASSPTGGQGYGYTF.

This chain connects TRBV2 to TRBJ2-1, with TRBD2 matching over 14 bases. The CDR3 extends over 16 amino acids. Germline loops: CDR1 SNHLY, CDR2 FYNNEI. After removal of 7 bases from V and 2 bases from J, the junction contained 4 bases not matched to a gene. The CDR3 DNA sequence: TGTGCCAGCACCCCGACTAGCGGGGGGGCCTACAATGAGCAGTTCTTC. Protein: CASTPTSGGAYNEQFF. The full variable domain, with the rest looked up from reference TRBV2 and TRBJ2-1, is EPEVTQTPSHQVTQMGQEVILRCVPISNHLYFYWYRQILGQKVEFLVSFYNNEISEKSEIFDDQFSVERPDGSNFTLKIRSTKLEDSAMYFCASTPTSGGAYNEQFFGPGTRLTVL.

This clonotype was counted a few times. V usage is TRBV29-1 and J usage is TRBJ2-7; possibly TRBD2 for D (6 bases). Germline V gene lookup returns CDR1 SQVTM and CDR2 ANQGSEA. Trimming pared 7 bases from V and 2 bases from J, leaving 15 bases between. The CDR3 spans 13 residues. CDR3 DNA: TGCAGCGCCAAATCGGGGGAGACCTACGAGCAGTACTTC. It codes for CSAKSGETYEQYF.

This clonotype was seen a few times. CDR3 nucleotide sequence: TGTGCCAGCAGCCGGGGAGCCGGGACAGGGAATGAAAAACTGTTTTTT. Protein: CASSRGAGTGNEKLFF. This rearrangement joins TRBV3-1 to TRBJ1-4, with 9 bases matching TRBD1. Trimming took 4 bases from V and 5 from J; bases not matched to a gene: 8. CDR3 size: 16 residues. Per germline, CDR1 LGHDT and CDR2 YNNKEL (reference sequence). Full variable domain (missing parts from reference TRBV3-1 and TRBJ1-4): DTAVSQTPKYLVTQMGNDKSIKCEQNLGHDTMYWYKQDSKKFLKIMFSYNNKELIINETVPNRFSPKSPDKAHLNLHINSLELGDSAVYFCASSRGAGTGNEKLFFGSGTQLSVL.

This clonotype was picked up many times. This rearrangement joins TRBV12-3 or TRBV12-4 to TRBJ2-7, with D maybe TRBD1 (5 bases). The CDR3 extends over 12 amino acids. V was trimmed by 4 bases and J by 7 bases, leaving 11 bases between them. CDR3 amino acids: CASSSAGREQYV. CDR3 bases: TGTGCCAGCAGTTCGGCAGGGCGGGAGCAGTACGTC.